This T cell receptor beta chain was observed in a study of cytomegalovirus exposure and HLA in healthy donors. This clone showed up just a few times. The target antigen is unknown. Study results and caveats: Most TCR beta V segments were productive about 90% or about 30% of the time in an earlier analysis.

The CDR3 is made up of 15 amino acids. CDR1 is MNHNY and CDR2 is SVGAGI in the germline V gene (reference sequence). With 2 bases clipped from V and 5 bases from J, the junction kept 3 bases outside the gene matches. In the PCR, 60 Vbeta and 13 Jbeta primers were used. Generated by immunoSEQ multiplex PCR, the TCRdb table keeps only in-frame clones and is missing some. Of fewer than 200,000 clones in the sample, approximately 81% were seen once. The TCR originated in a woman younger than 30 in good health and CMV-seronegative. Sequencing was carried out using PBMCs. The V call is TRBV6-6, the J call TRBJ1-4; 9 nucleotides align to TRBD1. The CDR3, as DNA: TGTGCCAGCAGTTACGGTGGGACAGGGAATGAAAAACTGTTTTTT. It encodes CASSYGGTGNEKLFF.